Below, one T cell receptor beta chain is given with its context. Its target is unknown. These data originate in a study of cytomegalovirus exposure and HLA in healthy donors. Study conclusions and caveats: Among the CMV-associated chains, a few were confirmed in vitro as specific for CMV antigens. It was about 180 TCR beta chains that were listed as cytomegalovirus-associated. Fewer N-insertions (relative to the roughly 700-donor mean) were reportedly seen in an Asian-associated ancestry cluster in a later analysis.

CDR1 SNHLY and CDR2 FYNNEI come from the germline V gene. This CDR3 has 13 residues. The V end was cut by 8 bases, the J end by 8 bases, with 18 bases between. Primers: 60 Vbeta forward and 13 Jbeta reverse. In the source study's methods: The count from a later analysis was 65 million to 90 million unique TCR beta chains, about 9.9 million of them shared. Produced via immunoSEQ multiplex PCR; TCRdb's table is partial and in-frame only. The V and J calls and clone size are taken from that table; D and trimming were inferred from the DNA. Reported are roughly 60,000 clones; the ten largest clones contain about 3.5%.

This sequence joins TRBV2 and TRBJ1-2; D uncertain. The clonotype originates from a woman younger than 30 in good health and CMV-seronegative. Sequenced material: PBMCs. The CDR3 loop reads CASERSRGLGYTF. CDR3 bases: TGTGCCAGCGAAAGGTCTCGAGGGTTGGGCTACACCTTC.